Sequencing of this TCR beta chain was carried out in a study of T cells after yellow fever vaccination. Via MiXCR, TCRdb re-called the 5' RACE reads, giving one row per CDR3 protein. The sample shows 300,000 to 400,000 distinct CDR3 sequences, around an eighth of them seen only once. This clonotype was seen a handful of times. What it binds is not known. Study results and caveats: The secondary response showed a weaker magnitude and a faster peak, day 5 versus 15.

In germline, CDR1 is DFQATT, CDR2 SNEGSKA (reference sequence). This CDR3 contains 12 residues. V dropped 3 bases and J dropped 7 bases, with 10 bases sitting between them. This chain links TRBV20-1 with TRBJ2-1; tentative D call: TRBD2 (5 bases). The receptor was derived from a man aged 18 to 35 who received the YFV17D yellow fever vaccine. The material sequenced was CD4+ T cells sorted from PBMCs, taken 15 days after the yellow fever booster vaccination. CDR3 in amino acids: CSASPPGNEQFF. DNA for the CDR3: TGCAGTGCTAGCCCCCCGGGGAATGAGCAGTTCTTC.